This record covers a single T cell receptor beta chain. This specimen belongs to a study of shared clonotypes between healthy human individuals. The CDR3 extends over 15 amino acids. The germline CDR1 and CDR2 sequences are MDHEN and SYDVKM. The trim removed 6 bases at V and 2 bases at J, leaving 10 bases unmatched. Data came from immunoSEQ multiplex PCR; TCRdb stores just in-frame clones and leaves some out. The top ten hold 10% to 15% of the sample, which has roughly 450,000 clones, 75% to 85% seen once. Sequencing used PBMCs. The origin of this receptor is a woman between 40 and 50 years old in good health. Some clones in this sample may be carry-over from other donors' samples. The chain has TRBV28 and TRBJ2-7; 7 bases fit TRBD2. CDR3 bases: TGTGCCAGCAGACCCTCTCTCGGACTAGCCTACGAGCAGTACTTC. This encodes CASRPSLGLAYEQYF.